This entry lists 13 T cell receptor beta chains sequenced from one sample in a study of blood T cell repertoires in COVID-19. Some clones are missing from TCRdb's copy, which holds only in-frame ones; the method was immunoSEQ multiplex PCR. This table has more than 200,000 clones, 65% to 85% appearing once. Sequencing used peripheral blood. These TCRs come from a woman aged 80 or over with acute or convalescent COVID-19.

The rearrangement links TRBV5-6 to TRBJ2-7; 10 bases line up with TRBD1. The ends lost 0 bases at V and 4 bases at J; junction bases unmatched: 1. Germline CDR1 and CDR2: SGHDT and YYEEEE. This CDR3 has 14 residues. The CDR3 spells CASSLGQGAYEQYF. The CDR3 coding sequence is TGTGCCAGCAGCTTGGGACAGGGGGCATACGAGCAGTACTTC.

The V call is TRBV2, the J call TRBJ2-3, with a weak D call TRBD2 (5 bases). The CDR3 is 15 residues long. V lost 5 bases to trimming and J lost 0 bases, with 12 bases between them. The germline CDR1 and CDR2 sequences are SNHLY and FYNNEI. CDR3 coding DNA: TGTGCCAGCAGTCTCGACTATATTAGCACAGATACGCAGTATTTT. Protein sequence: CASSLDYISTDTQYF.

The chain combines TRBV6-1 with TRBJ2-1, with 13 bases aligning to TRBD2. Germline loops: CDR1 MNHNS, CDR2 SASEGT. J gave up 2 bases and V 3 bases, and 10 bases lay outside the gene matches. This CDR3 has 19 amino acids. CDR3 nucleotides: TGTGCCAGCAGTGATTATGGGACTAGCGGGAACCAGGCCTACAATGAGCAGTTCTTC. This encodes CASSDYGTSGNQAYNEQFF.

The rearrangement uses TRBV14 and TRBJ1-2; TRBD1 agrees at 9 bases. Per the germline V gene, CDR1 is SGHDN and CDR2 is FVKESK. The J segment lost 6 bases and the V segment lost 4 bases, leaving 15 bases of the junction unmatched. The CDR3 spans 17 residues. The CDR3 reads CASSPRDRVFIFDGYTF. CDR3 coding DNA: TGTGCCAGCAGCCCCCGGGACAGGGTGTTTATTTTTGATGGCTACACCTTC.

V usage is TRBV19 and J usage is TRBJ2-3, with D perhaps matching TRBD1 (6 bases). V was shortened by 0 bases and J by 2 bases, with 15 bases between the two germline ends. The germline gives CDR1 LNHDA, CDR2 SQIVND (reference sequence). There are 17 residues in the CDR3. The CDR3 spells CASSIDNRASSTDTQYF. In nucleotides, the CDR3 is TGTGCCAGTAGTATAGATAACAGGGCTTCGTCCACAGATACGCAGTATTTT.

The chain has TRBV7-6 and TRBJ1-2; 7 nucleotides line up with TRBD1. CDR1 and CDR2 (germline): SGHVS, FNYEAQ. The CDR3 is 15 residues long. V shed 0 bases, J shed 4 bases, and the junction held 5 bases outside the gene matches. CDR3 amino acids: CASSLAPGQPYGYTF. DNA for the CDR3: TGTGCCAGCAGCTTAGCACCGGGACAGCCCTATGGCTACACCTTC.

A note on this clone: Distinct nucleotide sequences in the sample also encode this CDR3. This chain joins TRBV6-5 and TRBJ2-6; no firm D call. V was clipped by 2 bases and J by 0 bases, with 5 bases between them. The CDR3 consists of 15 residues. Per germline, CDR1 MNHEY and CDR2 SVGAGI. The CDR3 DNA follows: TGTGCCAGCAGTTACGGCCCCTCTGGGGCCAACGTCCTGACTTTC. It yields the protein CASSYGPSGANVLTF.

This chain links TRBV10-2 with TRBJ2-5; TRBD2 agrees at 8 bases. Germline lookup yields CDR1 WSHSY and CDR2 SAAADI. The CDR3 has 14 amino acids. V gave up 6 bases and J gave up 2 bases; unmatched junction bases: 5. For the CDR3, the DNA is TGCGCCAGCAGACTTAGCGGGGTACAAGAGACCCAGTACTTC. Translated: CASRLSGVQETQYF.

The V call is TRBV4-1, the J call TRBJ1-5; possibly TRBD1 for D (6 bases). Trimming took 3 bases from V and 4 from J, leaving 31 bases between them. This CDR3 comprises 21 residues. Germline lookup yields CDR1 MGHRA and CDR2 YSYEKL. The CDR3 DNA reads as TGCGCCAGCAGCCAGGTAATAGGAGACAGGAGTTTTAGCTGGGAGAATCAGCCCCAGCATTTT. It translates to CASSQVIGDRSFSWENQPQHF.

The J gene is TRBJ1-1, the V gene TRBV2, with D perhaps TRBD1 (6 bases). Germline V gene sequence: CDR1 SNHLY, CDR2 FYNNEI. There are 14 residues in the CDR3. Trimming took off 5 bases at V and 3 bases at J, with 13 bases between the two ends. The CDR3 DNA sequence: TGTGCCAGCAGTCGCAAAGGGGGGGACACTGAAGCTTTCTTT. Translation gives CASSRKGGDTEAFF. The full variable domain, rest sourced from reference TRBV2 and TRBJ1-1, is EPEVTQTPSHQVTQMGQEVILRCVPISNHLYFYWYRQILGQKVEFLVSFYNNEISEKSEIFDDQFSVERPDGSNFTLKIRSTKLEDSAMYFCASSRKGGDTEAFFGQGTRLTVV.

The chain joins TRBV7-9 to TRBJ1-1; D gene ambiguous. The CDR3 sequence is 15 residues long. The ends were cut back, 7 bases at V and 5 bases at J, with 20 bases in the middle. Germline CDR1 SEHNR, CDR2 FQNEAQ (reference sequence). The CDR3, as DNA: TGTGCCAGCACCCTGGGCCTTCGGGGTATGACTGAAGCTTTCTTT. Amino acid sequence: CASTLGLRGMTEAFF.

This clone was detected only a few times. The CDR3 is CASSISGGARAFF. As DNA, the CDR3 is TGTGCCAGTAGTATTTCGGGGGGCGCGAGAGCTTTCTTT. This sequence joins TRBV19 and TRBJ1-1; tentatively, D is TRBD1 (6 bases). The CDR3 runs to 13 residues. V lost 3 bases and J lost 10, with 15 bases in between. Germline V gene data show CDR1 as LNHDA and CDR2 as SQIVND (reference sequence).

The V gene is TRBV28, the J gene TRBJ1-4; 7 nucleotides align to TRBD1. CDR1 and CDR2 from the germline V gene are MDHEN and SYDVKM. V was clipped by 2 bases and J by 0 bases; unmatched bases: 3. The CDR3 runs to 16 residues. The CDR3 protein is CASSLPQGATNEKLFF. CDR3 DNA: TGTGCCAGCAGTTTACCCCAGGGGGCAACTAATGAAAAACTGTTTTTT.